This TCR beta chain appears in the sequencing data of a study of cytomegalovirus exposure and HLA in healthy donors. The study ran its PCR with 60 Vbeta and 13 Jbeta primers. Repertoires were generated with immunoSEQ multiplex PCR, while TCRdb's copy carries only in-frame clones and drops some. The table lists approximately 47,000 clones. CDR1 is MGHRA and CDR2 is YSYEKL in the germline V gene. The CDR3 totals 16 residues. V lost 1 base, J lost 6 bases, and 16 bases lay in between. The sequence derives from a male donor in good health and CMV-seronegative. This chain uses TRBV4-1 with TRBJ2-4, with D possibly matching TRBD1 (5 bases). The specimen was PBMCs. The CDR3, as DNA: TGCGCCAGCAGCCAAGCCCTCCTAACAGGTGGAAACATTCAGTACTTC. Protein: CASSQALLTGGNIQYF.